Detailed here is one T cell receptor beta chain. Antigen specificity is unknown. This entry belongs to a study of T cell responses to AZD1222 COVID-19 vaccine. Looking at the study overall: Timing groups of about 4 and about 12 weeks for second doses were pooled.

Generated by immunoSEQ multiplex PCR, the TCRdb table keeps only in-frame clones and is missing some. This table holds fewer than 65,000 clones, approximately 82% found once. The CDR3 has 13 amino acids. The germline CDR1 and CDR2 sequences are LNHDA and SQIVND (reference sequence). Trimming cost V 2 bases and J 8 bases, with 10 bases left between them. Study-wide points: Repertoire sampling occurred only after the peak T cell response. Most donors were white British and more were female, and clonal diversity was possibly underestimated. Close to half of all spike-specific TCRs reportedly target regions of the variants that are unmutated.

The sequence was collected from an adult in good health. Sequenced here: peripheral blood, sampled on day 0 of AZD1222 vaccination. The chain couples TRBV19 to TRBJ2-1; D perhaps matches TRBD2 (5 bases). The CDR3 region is CASSIMPGDEQFF. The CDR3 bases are TGTGCCAGTAGTATAATGCCCGGGGATGAGCAGTTCTTC.